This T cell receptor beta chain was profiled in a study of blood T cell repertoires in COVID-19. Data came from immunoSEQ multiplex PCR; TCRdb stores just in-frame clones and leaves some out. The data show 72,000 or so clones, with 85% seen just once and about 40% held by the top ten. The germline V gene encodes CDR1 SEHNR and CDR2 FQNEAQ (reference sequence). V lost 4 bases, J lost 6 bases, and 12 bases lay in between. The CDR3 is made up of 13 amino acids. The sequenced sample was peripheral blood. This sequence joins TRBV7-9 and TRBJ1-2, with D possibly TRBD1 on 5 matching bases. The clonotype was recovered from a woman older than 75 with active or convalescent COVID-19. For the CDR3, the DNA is TGTGCCAGCAGCTCGGGACTCACGAATGGCTACACCTTC. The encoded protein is CASSSGLTNGYTF.